This record concerns one T cell receptor (beta chain) sequence. Method: immunoSEQ multiplex PCR; TCRdb's copy keeps in-frame clones and lacks some. The sample has about 68,000 clones, around 73% seen once. This entry comes from a study of PD-1 blockade in mismatch repair-deficient tumors. CDR3 size: 15 residues. The V gene end was trimmed by 6 bases and the J gene end by 5 bases; junction bases not matched to a gene: 8. Per germline, CDR1 MDHEN and CDR2 SYDVKM. The starting material was peripheral blood, obtained 2 weeks after starting pembrolizumab. V gene TRBV28 combines with J gene TRBJ1-5; 9 bases map to TRBD1. The clonotype originates from an adult with mismatch repair-deficient cancer. The CDR3 region has the DNA TGTGCCAGCAGCCGCCTGGGACAGGGTTATCAGCCCCAGCATTTT. It is translated as CASSRLGQGYQPQHF.